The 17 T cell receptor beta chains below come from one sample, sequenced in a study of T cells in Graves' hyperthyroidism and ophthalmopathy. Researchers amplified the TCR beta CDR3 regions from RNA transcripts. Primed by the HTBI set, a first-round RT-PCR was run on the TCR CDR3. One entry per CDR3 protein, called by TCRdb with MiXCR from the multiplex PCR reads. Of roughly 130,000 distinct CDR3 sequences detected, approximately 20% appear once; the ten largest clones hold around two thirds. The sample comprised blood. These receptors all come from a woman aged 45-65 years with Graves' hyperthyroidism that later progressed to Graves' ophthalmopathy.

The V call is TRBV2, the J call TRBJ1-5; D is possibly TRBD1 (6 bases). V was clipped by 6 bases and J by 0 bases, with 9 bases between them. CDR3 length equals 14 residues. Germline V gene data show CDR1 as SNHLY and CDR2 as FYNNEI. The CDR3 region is CASRQGLSNQPQHF. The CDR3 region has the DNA TGTGCCAGCAGACAGGGCCTTAGCAATCAGCCCCAGCATTTT.

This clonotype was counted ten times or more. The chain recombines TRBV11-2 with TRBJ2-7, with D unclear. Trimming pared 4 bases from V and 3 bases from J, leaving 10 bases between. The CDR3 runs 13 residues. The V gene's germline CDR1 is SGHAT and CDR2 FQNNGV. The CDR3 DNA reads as TGTGCCAGCAGCTCCACCCTGAACTACGAGCAGTACTTC. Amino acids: CASSSTLNYEQYF.

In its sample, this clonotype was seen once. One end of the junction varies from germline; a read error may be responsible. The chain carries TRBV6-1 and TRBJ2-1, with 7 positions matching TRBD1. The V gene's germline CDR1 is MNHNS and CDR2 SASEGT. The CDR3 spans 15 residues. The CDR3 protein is CASSLSRGSYSEQFF. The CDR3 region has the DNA TGTGCCAGCAGTCTAAGCAGGGGGTCCTACAGTGAGCAGTTCTTC.

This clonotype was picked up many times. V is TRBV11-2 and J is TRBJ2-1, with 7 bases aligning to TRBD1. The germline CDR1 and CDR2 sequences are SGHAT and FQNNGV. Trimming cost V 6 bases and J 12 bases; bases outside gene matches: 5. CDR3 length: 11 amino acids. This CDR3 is CASSPNRGQFF. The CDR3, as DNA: TGTGCCAGCAGTCCAAACAGGGGGCAGTTCTTC.

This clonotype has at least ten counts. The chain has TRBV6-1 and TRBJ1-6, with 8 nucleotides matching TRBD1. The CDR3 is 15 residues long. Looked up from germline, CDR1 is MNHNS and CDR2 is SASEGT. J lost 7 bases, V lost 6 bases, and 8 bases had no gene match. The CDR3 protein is CASRQGQGGNSPLHF. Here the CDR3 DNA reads TGTGCCAGCAGACAAGGACAGGGCGGAAATTCACCCCTCCACTTT.

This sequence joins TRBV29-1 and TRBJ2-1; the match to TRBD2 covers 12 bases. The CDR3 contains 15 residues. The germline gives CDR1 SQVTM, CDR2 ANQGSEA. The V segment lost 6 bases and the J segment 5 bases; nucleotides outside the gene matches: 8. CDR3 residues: CSVPPSGRVDNEQFF. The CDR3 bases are TGCAGCGTCCCCCCTAGCGGGAGGGTCGACAATGAGCAGTTCTTC.

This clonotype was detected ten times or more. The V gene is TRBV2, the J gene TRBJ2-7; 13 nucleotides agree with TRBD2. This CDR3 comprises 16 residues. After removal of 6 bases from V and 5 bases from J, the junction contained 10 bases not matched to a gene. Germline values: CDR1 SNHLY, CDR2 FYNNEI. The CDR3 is CASRGGLAGNANEQYF. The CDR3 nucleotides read TGTGCCAGCAGAGGGGGACTAGCGGGAAATGCGAACGAGCAGTACTTC.

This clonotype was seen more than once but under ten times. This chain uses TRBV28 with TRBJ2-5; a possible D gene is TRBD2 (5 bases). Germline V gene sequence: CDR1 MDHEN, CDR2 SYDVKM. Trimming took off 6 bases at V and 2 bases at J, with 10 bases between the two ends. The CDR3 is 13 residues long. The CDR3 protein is CASSPDFQETQYF. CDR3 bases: TGTGCCAGCAGCCCGGACTTTCAAGAGACCCAGTACTTC.

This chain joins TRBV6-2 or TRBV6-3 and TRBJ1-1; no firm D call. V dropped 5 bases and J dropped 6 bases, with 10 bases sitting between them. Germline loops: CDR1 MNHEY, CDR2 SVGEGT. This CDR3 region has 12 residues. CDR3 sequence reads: CASSPGRSEAFF. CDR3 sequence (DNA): TGTGCCAGCAGTCCCGGACGTTCTGAAGCTTTCTTT.

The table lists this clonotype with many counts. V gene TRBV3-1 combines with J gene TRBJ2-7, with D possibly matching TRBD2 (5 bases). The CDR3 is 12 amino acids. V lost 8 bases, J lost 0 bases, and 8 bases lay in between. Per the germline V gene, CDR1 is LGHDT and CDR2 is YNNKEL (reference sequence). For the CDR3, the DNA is TGTGCCAGCGGGAGTAGCTCCTACGAGCAGTACTTC. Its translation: CASGSSSYEQYF.

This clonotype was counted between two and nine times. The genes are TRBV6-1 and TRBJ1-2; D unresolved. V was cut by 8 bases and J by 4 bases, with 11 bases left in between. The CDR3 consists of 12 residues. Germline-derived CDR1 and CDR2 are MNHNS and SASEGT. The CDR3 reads CASENLGYGYTF. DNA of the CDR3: TGTGCCAGCGAGAATCTCGGCTATGGCTACACCTTC.

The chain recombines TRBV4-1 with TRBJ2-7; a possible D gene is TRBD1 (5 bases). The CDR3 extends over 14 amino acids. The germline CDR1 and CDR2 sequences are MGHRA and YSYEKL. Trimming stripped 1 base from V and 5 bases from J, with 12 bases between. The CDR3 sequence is CASSQVQGSHEQYF. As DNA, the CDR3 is TGCGCCAGCAGCCAAGTCCAGGGATCCCACGAGCAGTACTTC.

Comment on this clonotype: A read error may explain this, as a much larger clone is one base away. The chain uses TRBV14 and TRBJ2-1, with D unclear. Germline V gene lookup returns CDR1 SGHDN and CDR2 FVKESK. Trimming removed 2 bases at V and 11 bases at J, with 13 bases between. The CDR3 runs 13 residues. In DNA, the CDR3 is TGTGCCAGCAGCCAAACTTTGATCCATAAGCAGTTCTTC. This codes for CASSQTLIHKQFF.

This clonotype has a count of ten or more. CDR3: CSVGGTSAYNEQFF. The CDR3 DNA follows: TGCAGCGTTGGGGGGACTAGCGCTTACAATGAGCAGTTCTTC. The chain uses TRBV29-1 and TRBJ2-1; the match to TRBD2 covers 10 bases. Germline V gene sequence: CDR1 SQVTM, CDR2 ANQGSEA. J gave up 4 bases and V 4 bases, and 4 bases lay outside the gene matches. The CDR3 is made up of 14 amino acids.

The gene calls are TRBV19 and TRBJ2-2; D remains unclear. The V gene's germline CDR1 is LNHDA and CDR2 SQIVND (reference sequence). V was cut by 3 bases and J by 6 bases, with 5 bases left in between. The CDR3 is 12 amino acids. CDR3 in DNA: TGTGCCAGTAGTATGTTAGCCGGGGAGCTGTTTTTT. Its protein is CASSMLAGELFF. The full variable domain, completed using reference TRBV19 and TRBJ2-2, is DGGITQSPKYLFRKEGQNVTLSCEQNLNHDAMYWYRQDPGQGLRLIYYSQIVNDFQKGDIAEGYSVSREKKESFPLTVTSAQKNPTAFYLCASSMLAGELFFGEGSRLTVL.

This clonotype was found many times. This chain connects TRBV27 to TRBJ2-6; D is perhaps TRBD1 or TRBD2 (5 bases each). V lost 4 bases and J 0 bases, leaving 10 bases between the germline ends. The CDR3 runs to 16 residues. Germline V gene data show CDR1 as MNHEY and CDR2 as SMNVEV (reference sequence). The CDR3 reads CASSSGRLSGANVLTF. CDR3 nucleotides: TGTGCCAGCAGTTCGGGACGGCTCTCTGGGGCCAACGTCCTGACTTTC.

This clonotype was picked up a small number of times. CDR3 sequence: CSAPPAGGSYEQYF. CDR3 in DNA: TGCAGTGCTCCCCCAGCGGGTGGCTCCTACGAGCAGTACTTC. V gene TRBV20-1 combines with J gene TRBJ2-7; D is perhaps TRBD2 (6 bases). Trimming pared 5 bases from V and 0 bases from J, leaving 14 bases between. This CDR3 comprises 14 residues. The germline V gene has CDR1 DFQATT and CDR2 SNEGSKA (reference sequence).